These 22 T cell receptor beta chains were all obtained from the same sample, sequenced in a study of T-cell memory formation after mild COVID-19. TCRdb re-analysed the 5' RACE reads in MiXCR, keeping a single row per CDR3 protein. The data hold roughly 550,000 distinct CDR3 sequences, with just over 20% observed a single time. The sample comprised PBMCs or a T cell subset sorted from them (not recorded which). All receptors come from an adult woman who had mild COVID-19 (a few samples of this study predate the infection). Cell type and time point are not known.

Ten or more counts support this clonotype. The chain has TRBV7-3 and TRBJ2-1; perhaps TRBD2 as D (6 bases). CDR1 SGHTA and CDR2 FQGTGA come from the germline V gene. V lost 2 bases, J lost 1 base, and 18 bases lay in between. The CDR3 runs to 18 residues. CDR3 region: CASSLGWEAPGSYNEQFF. CDR3 DNA: TGTGCCAGCAGCTTAGGGTGGGAGGCCCCGGGGTCCTACAATGAGCAGTTCTTC.

The V call is TRBV12-3 or TRBV12-4, the J call TRBJ1-1; no firm D call. The germline V and J ends were trimmed by 6 bases and 4 bases, with 12 bases remaining between them. This CDR3 has 13 residues. Written as DNA, the CDR3 is TGTGCCAGCAGGGTAGGACGGTCCACTGAAGCTTTCTTT. Its translation is CASRVGRSTEAFF.

The chain links TRBV20-1 to TRBJ2-4, with 13 bases that match TRBD2. With 5 bases clipped from V and 7 bases from J, the junction kept 8 bases outside the gene matches. The CDR3 is made up of 15 amino acids. Germline lookup yields CDR1 DFQATT and CDR2 SNEGSKA (reference sequence). The CDR3 loop is CSADRLAGGRNIQYF. CDR3 coding DNA: TGCAGTGCTGACCGACTAGCGGGGGGCCGGAACATTCAGTACTTC.

This clonotype was counted a few times. This chain links TRBV7-9 with TRBJ2-1; D might be TRBD1 (6 bases). Per germline, CDR1 SEHNR and CDR2 FQNEAQ (reference sequence). The CDR3 contains 14 residues. Trimming removed 5 bases from V and 10 bases from J, with 18 bases in between. The CDR3 DNA sequence: TGTGCCAGCAGCCCTTCTGTTCTAGGGGGAGAGCAGTTCTTC. Its translation: CASSPSVLGGEQFF.

This clonotype was counted between two and nine times. The chain links TRBV6-2 or TRBV6-3 to TRBJ2-1; D call uncertain. Germline assignment: CDR1 MNHEY and CDR2 SVGEGT. The CDR3 loop spans 14 amino acids. The V end lost 2 bases, the J end lost 4 bases, and 9 bases lay between the germline ends. Here the CDR3 DNA reads TGTGCCAGCAGTTACCTCGTCCCTTACAATGAGCAGTTCTTC. Translated, it gives CASSYLVPYNEQFF.

The rearrangement joins TRBV5-6 to TRBJ2-2; D might be TRBD1 (6 bases). Trimming left V 4 bases short and J 4 bases short, with 8 bases between. Germline CDR1 is SGHDT and CDR2 is YYEEEE. The CDR3 length is 13 residues. The CDR3 here is CASSRDITGELFF. In DNA form, the CDR3 reads TGTGCCAGCAGCCGGGACATCACCGGGGAGCTGTTTTTT.

The chain joins TRBV25-1 to TRBJ2-1; 8 nucleotides agree with TRBD1. In germline, CDR1 is MGHDK, CDR2 SYGVNS. This CDR3 is built from 15 residues. V shed 3 bases and J 5 bases; nucleotides not matched to a gene: 6. The CDR3 sequence: CASSDPGTGDNEQFF. The CDR3, as DNA: TGTGCCAGCAGTGATCCCGGGACAGGAGACAATGAGCAGTTCTTC.

The chain employs TRBV30 and TRBJ2-5, with D possibly being TRBD2 (6 bases). The CDR3 contains 14 residues. Germline V lookup: CDR1 GTSNPN, CDR2 SVGIG (reference sequence). Trimming pared 4 bases from V and 5 bases from J, leaving 17 bases between. The CDR3 DNA reads as TGTGCCTGGACGGGGGATAGTAGGCAGGAGACCCAGTACTTC. This gives the protein CAWTGDSRQETQYF.

The J gene is TRBJ1-5, the V gene TRBV5-1, with TRBD1 matching 7 bases. Germline CDR1 is SGHRS and CDR2 is YFSETQ. The CDR3 spans 14 residues. Losses at the gene ends were 2 bases for V and 6 bases for J; bases not matched to a gene: 5. CDR3 sequence: CASSLGQEGQPQHF. DNA of the CDR3: TGCGCCAGCAGCTTAGGACAGGAAGGTCAGCCCCAGCATTTT.

The V gene is TRBV4-2, the J gene TRBJ2-1; 13 bases are a match to TRBD2. The CDR3 is 19 amino acids. V was clipped by 3 bases and J by 7 bases; unmatched bases: 15. Germline V lookup: CDR1 LGHNA, CDR2 YNFKEQ. The CDR3 sequence: CASSHPLAGGFIGINEQFF. DNA for the CDR3: TGTGCCAGCAGCCACCCACTAGCGGGAGGGTTTATTGGTATAAATGAGCAGTTCTTC.

This clonotype occurred a few times. The chain combines TRBV4-1 with TRBJ2-3, with D hard to call. Trimming took 1 base from V and 5 from J, leaving 19 bases between them. There are 17 residues in the CDR3. Germline CDR1 is MGHRA and CDR2 is YSYEKL. This CDR3 is CASSQAGLLRPGDTQYF. In nucleotides, the CDR3 is TGCGCCAGCAGCCAAGCTGGCTTGTTGCGACCGGGAGATACGCAGTATTTT.

This clonotype occurred a few times. This chain connects TRBV12-3 or TRBV12-4 to TRBJ1-6, with a possible D match to TRBD1 (5 bases). The germline V and J ends were trimmed by 6 bases and 3 bases, with 9 bases remaining between them. This CDR3 spans 14 amino acids. This CDR3 reads CASSIDSYNSPLHF. The CDR3 DNA is TGTGCCAGCAGCATTGACAGCTATAATTCACCCCTCCACTTT.

This clonotype was seen more than once but under ten times. The CDR3 loop reads CASSPLPSEETQYF. CDR3 sequence (DNA): TGTGCCAGCAGCCCCCTACCTAGCGAAGAGACCCAGTACTTC. V gene TRBV14 combines with J gene TRBJ2-5, with TRBD2 as a possible D gene (6 bases). V lost 4 bases and J 3 bases, leaving 12 bases between the germline ends. Per the germline V gene, CDR1 is SGHDN and CDR2 is FVKESK. The CDR3 extends over 14 amino acids.

The chain uses TRBV29-1 and TRBJ1-2, with D possibly matching TRBD1 (5 bases). V was trimmed by 4 bases and J by 4 bases, leaving 10 bases between them. The length of the CDR3 is 12 residues. The germline gives CDR1 SQVTM, CDR2 ANQGSEA. DNA for the CDR3: TGCAGCGTTGTACCAGGGCTCTATGGCTACACCTTC. Translation gives CSVVPGLYGYTF.

This clonotype was observed a handful of times. The genes are TRBV7-8 and TRBJ2-2; tentative D call: TRBD2 (5 bases). The CDR3 totals 17 residues. The germline V and J ends were trimmed by 3 bases and 5 bases, with 19 bases remaining between them. Germline V gene sequence: CDR1 SGHVS, CDR2 FQNEAQ. Here the CDR3 reads CASSFLSPAGGTGELFF. CDR3 coding DNA: TGTGCCAGCAGCTTCCTATCACCGGCCGGAGGAACCGGGGAGCTGTTTTTT.

The rearrangement uses TRBV3-1 and TRBJ1-2; D call uncertain. The V end lost 0 bases, the J end lost 8 bases, and 16 bases lay between the germline ends. CDR3 length: 15 residues. The germline CDR1 and CDR2 sequences are LGHDT and YNNKEL (reference sequence). DNA for the CDR3: TGTGCCAGCAGCCAAGATTGGGCCAAGATAGAAGGCTACACCTTC. Protein product: CASSQDWAKIEGYTF.

The J gene is TRBJ1-5, the V gene TRBV29-1; the D gene is possibly TRBD1 (5 bases). V was pared by 5 bases and J by 6 bases, with 14 bases between. CDR3 length: 13 residues. Germline V gene data show CDR1 as SQVTM and CDR2 as ANQGSEA. CDR3 in amino acids: CSVTQGAGQPQHF. The CDR3 nucleotides read TGCAGCGTTACCCAGGGAGCGGGTCAGCCCCAGCATTTT.

This clonotype was seen a few times. In DNA form, the CDR3 reads TGTGCCAGCAGCACCCGGGGGACTAGCGGTTTCACAGATACGCAGTATTTT. Translated: CASSTRGTSGFTDTQYF. The chain carries TRBV9 and TRBJ2-3, with 11 positions matching TRBD2. Germline trimming cut 4 bases from V and 2 bases from J; bases unmatched to any gene: 9. Per the germline V gene, CDR1 is SGDLS and CDR2 is YYNGEE. This CDR3 is 17 amino acids long.

A few counts support this clonotype. The V and J genes are TRBV12-3 or TRBV12-4 and TRBJ2-5; 12 bases line up with TRBD1. The trim removed 5 bases at V and 7 bases at J, leaving 11 bases unmatched. This CDR3 is 16 amino acids long. CDR3 sequence (DNA): TGTGCCAGCAGTCCTCCCCGGGACAGGGGGCTGGGGACCCAGTACTTC. Its translation is CASSPPRDRGLGTQYF.

This clonotype occurred a few times. The DNA of the CDR3 is TGTGCCAGCAGCATAGGGGACAGCGCCCCGAGCCGCACTGAAGCTTTCTTT. Its translation: CASSIGDSAPSRTEAFF. The chain couples TRBV9 to TRBJ1-1; TRBD1 aligns across 7 bases. The CDR3 spans 17 residues. V was clipped by 4 bases and J by 4 bases; unmatched bases: 16. From germline, CDR1 is SGDLS and CDR2 YYNGEE.

This clonotype was seen a handful of times. The rearrangement joins TRBV19 to TRBJ1-1, with D possibly being TRBD1 (6 bases). This CDR3 comprises 14 residues. V was cut by 6 bases and J by 4 bases, with 15 bases left in between. Germline CDR1 reads LNHDA; CDR2 reads SQIVND (reference sequence). CDR3: CASSPGVRGTEAFF. The CDR3 DNA reads as TGTGCCAGTAGCCCAGGGGTCAGGGGCACTGAAGCTTTCTTT. Based on the CDR3 plus reference TRBV19 and TRBJ1-1, the full variable domain is DGGITQSPKYLFRKEGQNVTLSCEQNLNHDAMYWYRQDPGQGLRLIYYSQIVNDFQKGDIAEGYSVSREKKESFPLTVTSAQKNPTAFYLCASSPGVRGTEAFFGQGTRLTVV.

This clonotype was picked up a small number of times. The chain links TRBV7-2 to TRBJ2-1; the D is unclear. The CDR3 is made up of 13 amino acids. CDR1 SGHTA and CDR2 FQGNSA come from the germline V gene. Trimming stripped 5 bases from V and 9 bases from J, with 14 bases between. DNA of the CDR3: TGTGCCAGCAGCAGAAGCTCTAACGGTGAGCAGTTCTTC. Encoded protein: CASSRSSNGEQFF.